This TCR beta chain was sequenced during a study of T cells in tumors after PD-1 blockade. Across the whole study: Mean per tumor sample: 26,066 templates (about 550-99,264), approximately 5,500 unique clonotypes.

The study, taken as a whole, reports: After therapy, most expanded exhausted CD8+ clones were absent pre-treatment, suggesting clonal replacement.

In the case of this clone: Its antigen is unidentified.

Profiling relied on immunoSEQ multiplex PCR, and the TCRdb table lists in-frame clones only, not all of them. The repertoire holds roughly 3,800 clones, about three fifths seen once, with about 61% in the top ten. The average interval from treatment start to post-treatment squamous cell carcinoma sampling was 31 days. This CDR3 has 15 amino acids. V was shortened by 0 bases and J by 5 bases, with 11 bases between the two germline ends. Germline CDR1 reads MGHRA; CDR2 reads YSYEKL. This sequence joins TRBV4-1 and TRBJ2-1, with D unclear. This material consisted of tumor tissue, taken after anti-PD-1 treatment. This clonotype was obtained from a human donor with cutaneous squamous cell carcinoma. This CDR3 is CASSQEWNPNNEQFF. CDR3 DNA sequence: TGCGCCAGCAGCCAAGAATGGAACCCAAACAATGAGCAGTTCTTC.